This T cell receptor (beta chain) emerged from a study of neurological immune-mediated disorders (dated 2019 in TCRdb). Study-wide context: Of the roughly 35 multiple sclerosis patients, 31 had relapsing-remitting MS and 3 had secondary progressive MS. Using UMI-based sequencing, the study compared peripheral blood TCR-beta repertoires from patients with HTLV-I-associated myelopathy (HAM/TSP), patients with multiple sclerosis, and healthy controls. Alongside PBMC samples, the set of some 97 TCR-beta libraries contained longitudinal samples, technical triplicates, and paired CD4+ and CD8+ T-cell subsets that had been sorted. The cohort was made up of 68 subjects, consisting of some 15 HAM/TSP patients, 34 multiple sclerosis patients and about 20 healthy controls.

Its CDR3 holds 15 amino acids, cysteine through phenylalanine. Just CDR3 DNA is preserved here, 45 bases in frame from base 1. Relative to germline, V is 4 bases shorter and J is 4 bases shorter, with 14 bases between their ends. The germline V gene supplies CDR1 MDHEN and CDR2 SYDVKM. cDNA synthesis used template-switch 5'RACE with a primer carrying a 10-nucleotide random unique molecular identifier tagging each TCR transcript. Each sequencing run produced over 170 million TCR-beta sequences covering 15-18 subjects. Total RNA was extracted with the RNeasy kit. The KAPA Real-time Library Amplification kit was used to amplify TCR-beta VDJ regions with primers targeting the TCR constant region and the 5'RACE anchor. A first PCR added sample indexes and Illumina adaptors, after which a second PCR increased the library yield. The roughly 650 bp TCR product was size-selected on a 2% E-gel SizeSelection system after Ampure bead purification. Before pooling, library quality was assessed on a Bioanalyzer, concentration was determined with Qubit, and library quantification was performed with the Kapa Library Quantification kit. An Illumina HiSeq 2500 sequenced the libraries paired-end 2 x 150 bp. To increase sequence diversity, about 25-31% phiX was spiked into each library pool. On the authors' methods: Quality-filtered reads were processed with the UMI-based MiGEC pipeline, which removed over 85% of raw TCR sequences during error correction. IMGT germline references were used for alignment of VDJ genes, and clonotypes were defined by a unique CDR3 amino acid sequence together with V-J genes. Clonal expansion, Shannon diversity, and CDR3 relatedness (CalcPairwiseDistances, ClusterSamples) were evaluated with VDJtools, and phylogenetic trees were built with CLCbio workbench. Using coefficient-of-variation modelling across technical triplicates, the study counted a clone as expanded if it had at least 8 unique UMIs. TCRdb reran the public reads through fastp at Q25 and MiXCR, keeping productive beta chains. Each record represents a unique CDR3 protein, reported with the most common genes and DNA among its rows. The V and J calls and clone size come from TCRdb's table, not from the authors' own analysis. This sample has under 75,000 distinct CDR3 sequences in its table, and 3% to 4% of those were observed once. Together, the top ten hold around 7.5% of the sample.

Here is what the overall study found, with its caveats: No identical CDR3 amino acid sequences were found to be shared among expanded clones across subjects, suggesting that TCR-beta repertoires were private in all groups. In phylogenetic analysis, the repertoires of 18 of 34 MS patients grouped into a cluster of related CDR3 sequences, which suggests a possible signature at the repertoire level. TCR clonal expansion was greatest in HAM/TSP patients and smallest in MS patients, who ranked below even healthy controls. No association of the MS cluster with clinical or MRI features was observed, and the need for larger cohorts was stated by the authors.

This clonotype was counted many times. No cognate antigen has been identified for it. Base qualities are missing; no much larger clone stands one base away. For the unsorted PBMC libraries, 2 million PBMCs were stored in RNAlater at -80 degrees C until RNA extraction and were used to generate the libraries. Multiple sclerosis patients were enrolled in a US clinical protocol evaluating disease progression by magnetic resonance imaging. Peripheral blood was subjected to Ficoll-Hypaque density gradient centrifugation to isolate PBMCs, which were then cryopreserved in liquid nitrogen. Sequences were obtained from PBMCs. The rearranged segments are TRBV28 and TRBJ1-5, with no D gene named confidently. This clonotype was obtained from a woman aged 55-75 years with multiple sclerosis. The bases read TGTGCCAGCAGTTCCCCCATTATGCAAAATCAGCCCCAGCATTTT. It encodes CASSSPIMQNQPQHF.